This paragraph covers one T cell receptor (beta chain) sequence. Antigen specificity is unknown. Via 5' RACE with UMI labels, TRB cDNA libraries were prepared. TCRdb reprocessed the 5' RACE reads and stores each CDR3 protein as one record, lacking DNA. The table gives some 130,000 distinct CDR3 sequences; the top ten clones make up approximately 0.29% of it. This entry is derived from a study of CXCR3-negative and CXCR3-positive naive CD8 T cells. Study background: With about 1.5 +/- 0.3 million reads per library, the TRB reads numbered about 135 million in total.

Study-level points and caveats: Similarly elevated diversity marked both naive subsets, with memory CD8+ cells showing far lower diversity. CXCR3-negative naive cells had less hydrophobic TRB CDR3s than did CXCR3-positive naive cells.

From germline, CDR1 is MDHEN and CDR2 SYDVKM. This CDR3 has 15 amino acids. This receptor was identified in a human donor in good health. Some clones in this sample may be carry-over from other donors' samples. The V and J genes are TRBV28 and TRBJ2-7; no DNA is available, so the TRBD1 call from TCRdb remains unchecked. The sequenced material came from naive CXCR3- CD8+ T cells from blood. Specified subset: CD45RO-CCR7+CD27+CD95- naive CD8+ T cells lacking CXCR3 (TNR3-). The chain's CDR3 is CASSFDADRGYEQYF.